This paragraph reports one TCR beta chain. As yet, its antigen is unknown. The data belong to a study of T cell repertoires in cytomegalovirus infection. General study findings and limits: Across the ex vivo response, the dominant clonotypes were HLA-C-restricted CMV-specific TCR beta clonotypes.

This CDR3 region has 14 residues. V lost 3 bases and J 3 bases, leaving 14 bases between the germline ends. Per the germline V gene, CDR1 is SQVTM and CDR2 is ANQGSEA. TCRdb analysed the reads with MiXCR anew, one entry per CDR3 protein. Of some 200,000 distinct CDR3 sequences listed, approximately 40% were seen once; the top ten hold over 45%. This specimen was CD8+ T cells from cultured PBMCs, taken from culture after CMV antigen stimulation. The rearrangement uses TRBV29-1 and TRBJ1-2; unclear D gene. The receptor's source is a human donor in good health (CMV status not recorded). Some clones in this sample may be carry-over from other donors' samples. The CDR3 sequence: CSVENYAPYYGYTF. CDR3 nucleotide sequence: TGCAGCGTTGAGAACTATGCACCTTACTATGGCTACACCTTC.